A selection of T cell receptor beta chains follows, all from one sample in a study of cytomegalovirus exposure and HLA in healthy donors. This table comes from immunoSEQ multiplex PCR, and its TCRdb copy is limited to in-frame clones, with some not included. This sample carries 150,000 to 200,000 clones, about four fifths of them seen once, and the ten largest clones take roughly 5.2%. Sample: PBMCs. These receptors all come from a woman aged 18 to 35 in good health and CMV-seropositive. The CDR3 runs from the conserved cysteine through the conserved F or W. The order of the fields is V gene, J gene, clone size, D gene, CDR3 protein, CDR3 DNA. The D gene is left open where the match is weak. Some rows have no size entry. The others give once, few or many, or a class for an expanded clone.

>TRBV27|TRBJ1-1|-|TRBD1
CASSFGQAFEAFF
TGTGCCAGCAGTTTTGGACAGGCCTTTGAAGCTTTCTTT
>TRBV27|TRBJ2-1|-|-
CASSLLGYNEQFF
TGTGCCAGCAGTTTACTAGGATACAATGAGCAGTTCTTC
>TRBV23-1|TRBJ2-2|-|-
CASSLSTPRDGGGELFF
TGCGCCAGCAGCCTCTCGACCCCGAGGGACGGGGGCGGGGAGCTGTTTTTT
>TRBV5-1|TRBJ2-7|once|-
CASSPDIDRAYEQYF
TGCGCCAGCAGCCCCGATATCGATCGAGCCTACGAGCAGTACTTC
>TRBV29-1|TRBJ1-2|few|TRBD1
CSVGQGLSSGYTF
TGCAGCGTGGGACAGGGGTTGTCGAGCGGCTACACCTTC
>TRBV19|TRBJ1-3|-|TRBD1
CASKVQGTGFSGNTIYF
TGTGCCAGTAAGGTGCAGGGGACAGGCTTCTCTGGAAACACCATATATTTT
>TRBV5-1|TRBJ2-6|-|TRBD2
CASSLENSGTFSGANVLTF
TGCGCCAGCAGCTTGGAGAATAGCGGGACCTTCTCTGGGGCCAACGTCCTGACTTTC
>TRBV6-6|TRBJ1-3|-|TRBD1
CASGLTGSGNTIYF
TGTGCCAGCGGACTGACAGGGTCTGGAAACACCATATATTTT
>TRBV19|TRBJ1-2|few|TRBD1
CASSGRPGQEGYTF
TGTGCCAGTAGTGGTCGACCCGGACAGGAGGGCTACACCTTC
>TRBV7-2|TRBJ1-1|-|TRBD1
CASSLVDRENTEAFF
TGTGCCAGCAGCTTAGTAGACAGGGAGAACACTGAAGCTTTCTTT
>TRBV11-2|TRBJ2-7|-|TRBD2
CASSLLGGGATYEQYF
TGTGCCAGCAGCTTACTTGGCGGGGGGGCGACCTACGAGCAGTACTTC
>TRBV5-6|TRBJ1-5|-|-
CASSAGGVHQPQHF
TGTGCCAGCAGCGCTGGGGGGGTACATCAGCCCCAGCATTTT
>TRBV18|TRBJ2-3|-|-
CASFHVPEADTQYF
TGTGCCAGCTTCCACGTCCCTGAGGCAGATACGCAGTATTTT
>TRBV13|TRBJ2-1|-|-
CASSPERERSSYNEQFF
TGTGCCAGCAGCCCCGAGAGAGAGCGTAGCTCCTACAATGAGCAGTTCTTC
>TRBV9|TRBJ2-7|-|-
CASSVAVGEAYEQYF
TGTGCCAGCAGCGTAGCGGTCGGCGAGGCCTACGAGCAGTACTTC
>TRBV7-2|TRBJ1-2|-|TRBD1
CASSSPQGGDIYGDYGYTF
TGTGCCAGCAGCTCGCCCCAGGGGGGCGATATTTATGGAGACTATGGCTACACCTTC
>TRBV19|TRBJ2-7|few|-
CASSTDSSYEQYF
TGTGCCAGTAGTACGGACAGTTCCTACGAGCAGTACTTC
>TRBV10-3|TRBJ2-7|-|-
CAISELLDRSYEQYF
TGTGCCATCAGTGAACTATTGGACAGATCCTACGAGCAGTACTTC
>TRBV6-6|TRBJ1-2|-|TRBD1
CASRGQGDNYGYTF
TGTGCCAGCAGGGGACAGGGGGATAACTATGGCTACACCTTC
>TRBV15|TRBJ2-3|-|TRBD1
CATSSRGGFTDTQYF
TGTGCCACCAGCAGCCGAGGGGGCTTCACAGATACGCAGTATTTT
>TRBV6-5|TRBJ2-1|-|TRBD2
CASSYVAGQYNEQFF
TGTGCCAGCAGTTACGTAGCGGGACAATACAATGAGCAGTTCTTC
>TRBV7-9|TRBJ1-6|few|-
CASSFPGSHLHF
TGTGCCAGCAGCTTTCCGGGGTCGCACCTCCACTTT
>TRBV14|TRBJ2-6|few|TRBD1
CASSQRGQGGRYGANGLTF
TGTGCCAGCAGCCAAAGGGGACAGGGGGGAAGGTACGGGGCCAACGGCCTGACTTTC
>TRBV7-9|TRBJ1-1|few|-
CASTFRGRTEAFF
TGTGCCAGCACCTTCAGGGGACGCACTGAAGCTTTCTTT
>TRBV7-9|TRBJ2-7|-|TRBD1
CASSFTDRAYEQYF
TGTGCCAGCAGCTTTACGGACAGGGCTTACGAGCAGTACTTC
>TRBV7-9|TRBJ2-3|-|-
CASSPTTGGTDTQYF
TGTGCCAGCAGCCCTACTACGGGGGGCACAGATACGCAGTATTTT
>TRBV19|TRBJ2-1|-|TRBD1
CATETGAYNEQFF
TGTGCCACCGAGACAGGGGCGTACAATGAGCAGTTCTTC
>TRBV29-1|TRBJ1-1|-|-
CSVEANRDTEAFF
TGCAGCGTTGAAGCCAACAGGGACACTGAAGCTTTCTTT
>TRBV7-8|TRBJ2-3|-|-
CASSLTGGGGDTQYF
TGTGCCAGCAGCTTAACGGGGGGCGGAGGAGATACGCAGTATTTT
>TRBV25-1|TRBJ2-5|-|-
CASSEYWANQETQYF
TGTGCCAGCAGTGAATATTGGGCCAACCAAGAGACCCAGTACTTC
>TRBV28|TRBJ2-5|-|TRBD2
CASSWFGGEIQETQYF
TGTGCCAGCAGTTGGTTTGGGGGGGAGATACAAGAGACCCAGTACTTC
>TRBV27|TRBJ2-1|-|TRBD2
CASSARGSGGLEQFF
TGTGCCAGCAGTGCCCGGGGTAGCGGGGGCTTGGAGCAGTTCTTC
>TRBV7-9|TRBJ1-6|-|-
CASSEDRTRNSPLHF
TGTGCCAGCAGCGAAGACAGAACGCGTAATTCACCCCTCCACTTT
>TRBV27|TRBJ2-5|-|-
CASSLSDGDQETQYF
TGTGCCAGCAGTTTAAGTGACGGGGACCAAGAGACCCAGTACTTC
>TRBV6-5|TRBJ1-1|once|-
CASIDAGTEAFF
TGTGCCAGCATTGACGCGGGGACTGAAGCTTTCTTT
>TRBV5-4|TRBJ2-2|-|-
CASSLSRTGELFF
TGTGCCAGCAGCTTGTCGCGGACCGGGGAGCTGTTTTTT
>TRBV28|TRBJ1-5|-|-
CASSSFLLFSSPQHF
TGTGCCAGCAGTTCCTTCCTACTCTTCTCCTCGCCCCAGCATTTT
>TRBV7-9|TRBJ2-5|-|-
CASSLSAGHFQETQYF
TGTGCCAGCAGCTTATCCGCGGGGCACTTCCAAGAGACCCAGTACTTC
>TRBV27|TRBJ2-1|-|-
CASSSNGDLSSYNEQFF
TGTGCCAGCAGTTCCAACGGAGACCTTAGCTCCTACAATGAGCAGTTCTTC
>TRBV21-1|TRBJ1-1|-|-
CARDRGHTEAFF
TGTGCCAGGGACAGGGGGCACACTGAAGCTTTCTTT
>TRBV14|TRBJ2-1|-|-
CASSYRVSSYNEQFF
TGTGCCAGCAGCTACAGGGTCAGCTCCTACAATGAGCAGTTCTTC
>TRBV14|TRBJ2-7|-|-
CASSQSAYEQYF
TGTGCCAGCAGTCAAAGCGCCTACGAGCAGTACTTC
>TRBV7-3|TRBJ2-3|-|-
CASSLTSFPGTDTQYF
TGTGCCAGCAGCTTAACGTCTTTCCCAGGCACAGATACGCAGTATTTT
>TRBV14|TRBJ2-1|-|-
CASSQDGYNEQFF
TGTGCCAGCAGCCAAGACGGGTACAATGAGCAGTTCTTC
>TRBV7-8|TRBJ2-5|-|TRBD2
CASSLRRLAGQETQYF
TGTGCCAGCAGCTTACGCCGACTAGCGGGGCAAGAGACCCAGTACTTC
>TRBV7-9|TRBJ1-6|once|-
CSSSLSLGGRSPLHF
TGTTCCAGCAGCTTAAGCCTCGGGGGGAGGTCACCCCTCCACTTT
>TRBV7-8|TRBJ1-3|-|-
CASSAGPGNTIYF
TGTGCCAGCAGCGCGGGGCCTGGAAACACCATATATTTT
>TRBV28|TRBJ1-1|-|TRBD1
CASSHYRGSNTEAFF
TGTGCCAGCAGTCACTACAGGGGGTCGAACACTGAAGCTTTCTTT
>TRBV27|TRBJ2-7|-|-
CASSTVGGYEQYF
TGTGCCAGCAGTACCGTCGGTGGCTACGAGCAGTACTTC
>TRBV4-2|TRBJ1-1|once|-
CASSQEAEGVNTEAFF
TGTGCCAGCAGCCAAGAGGCCGAGGGGGTGAACACTGAAGCTTTCTTT